The present T cell receptor beta chain was sequenced within a study of shared clonotypes between healthy human individuals. Some 30,000 T cell genomes, or 200 to 250 ng DNA, went into the sorted-subset replicate PCRs. This table comes from immunoSEQ multiplex PCR, and its TCRdb copy is limited to in-frame clones, with some not included. Among some 2 million clones listed, about 94% were seen once. Germline V lookup: CDR1 SEHNR, CDR2 FQNEAQ (reference sequence). The length of the CDR3 is 16 residues. V lost 5 bases to trimming and J lost 6 bases; unmatched junction nucleotides: 11. Naive-designated CD8 cells lacked CD45RO, were positively enriched for CCR7, and omitted terminally differentiated effector memory CD45RA+ cells.

This sequence joins TRBV7-9 and TRBJ2-7; TRBD2 matches 12 bases. The origin of this receptor is a man aged 18 to 30 in good health. The sample consisted of naive CD8+ T cells sorted from blood. The chain's CDR3 is CASSTGLAGTWGEQYF. CDR3 in DNA: TGTGCCAGCAGCACCGGACTAGCGGGAACGTGGGGCGAGCAGTACTTC. The variable domain in full, with the rest retrieved from reference TRBV7-9 and TRBJ2-7, is DTGVSQNPRHKITKRGQNVTFRCDPISEHNRLYWYRQTLGQGPEFLTYFQNEAQLEKSRLLSDRFSAERPKGSFSTLEIQRTEQGDSAMYLCASSTGLAGTWGEQYFGPGTRLTVT.